This entry describes one T cell receptor (beta chain). As yet, its antigen is unknown. The CDR3 does not end in the conserved phenylalanine or tryptophan, so this is likely a read error. One entry per CDR3 protein, called by TCRdb with MiXCR from the multiplex PCR reads. The top ten clones hold 3.5% to 4.5% of a sample with about 120,000 distinct CDR3 sequences, nearly 20% of them seen once. The CDR3 runs 17 residues. Germline-derived CDR1 and CDR2 are DFQATT and SNEGSKA (reference sequence). The lymph nodes were axillary draining lymph nodes from breast cancer patients. These data belong to a study of breast tumors, draining lymph nodes, adjacent tissues. General observations from the study: The data were judged consistent with most tumor T cells coming from lymph node and expanding in tumor. Tumor repertoires ranked between lymph nodes and nontumor tissue in diversity, with V and J gene preferences. Data only fit, rather than demonstrated, lymph node origin of most tumor T cells.

The specimen was axillary lymph node tissue. This chain uses TRBV20-1 with TRBJ2-5; 8 nucleotides match TRBD2. This clonotype was obtained from a female donor with breast cancer. Some clones in this sample may be carry-over from other donors' samples. The CDR3 region has the DNA TGCAGTGCCAGAGATAGGAAAGTAGCGGGGTTCCAAGAGACCCAGTACTCC. Its translation: CSARDRKVAGFQETQYS.